These 20 T cell receptor beta chains originate from one sample sequenced in a study of cytomegalovirus exposure and HLA in healthy donors (dated by TCRdb to the late 2010s). The library relied on the immunoSEQ multiplex PCR assay. A mixture of 60 forward primers for TCR Vbeta segments and 13 reverse primers for TCR Jbeta segments was used in the multiplex PCR. The source is immuneACCESS, and TCRdb retained only in-frame sequences with V and J called. Part of the clones is not carried over; for the studies checked, unresolved V genes explain less than half of this, and the remainder is unexplained. Here the sample has about 150,000 clones; around 72% occur a single time. The ten largest clones represent over 1.2% of the sample. The sample taken for sequencing was PBMCs. Receptor source: a man between 18 and 35 years old in good health and CMV-seronegative.

This clone occurred once. This rearrangement joins TRBV28 to TRBJ2-5; 8 bases match TRBD2. The CDR3 spans 16 residues. V shed 6 bases and J 5 bases; nucleotides not matched to a gene: 14. Germline V gene data show CDR1 as MDHEN and CDR2 as SYDVKM. Written as DNA, the CDR3 is TGTGCCAGCAGGGGATCCGGGGCGGGAGGATGGGAGACCCAGTACTTC. Translating gives CASRGSGAGGWETQYF.

This clone has more than one count but fewer than ten. The chain recombines TRBV2 with TRBJ2-3; TRBD1 matches at 9 bases. CDR1 and CDR2 from the germline V gene are SNHLY and FYNNEI. CDR3 size: 14 residues. Trimming cost V 9 bases and J 4 bases; bases outside gene matches: 8. The CDR3 nucleotides are TGTGCCAGAACAGGGGGCGGCCTCCCAGATACGCAGTATTTT. Encoded protein: CARTGGGLPDTQYF.

The rearrangement uses TRBV5-6 and TRBJ2-4; maybe TRBD2 (6 bases). The V end was cut by 0 bases, the J end by 10 bases, with 23 bases between. Germline V gene data show CDR1 as SGHDT and CDR2 as YYEEEE. CDR3 length: 17 residues. CDR3 DNA sequence: TGTGCCAGCAGCTTGGGGTTTCCAGGGCGGTCGGGGGTAATTCAGTACTTC. Amino acid sequence: CASSLGFPGRSGVIQYF.

The rearrangement uses TRBV7-2 and TRBJ2-1, with D unclear. The CDR3 extends over 11 amino acids. The V gene's germline CDR1 is SGHTA and CDR2 FQGNSA. V was pared by 1 base and J by 8 bases, with 3 bases between. CDR3 protein: CASSLGHEQFF. The CDR3 region has the DNA TGTGCCAGCAGCTTAGGGCATGAGCAGTTCTTC. The complete variable domain, with remaining parts taken from reference TRBV7-2 and TRBJ2-1, reads GAGVSQSPSNKVTEKGKDVELRCDPISGHTALYWYRQSLGQGLEFLIYFQGNSAPDKSGLPSDRFSAERTGGSVSTLTIQRTQQEDSAVYLCASSLGHEQFFGPGTRLTVL.

This chain links TRBV4-3 with TRBJ1-2; D uncertain. With 1 base removed from V and 6 bases from J, the gap between germline ends came to 12 bases. Germline V gives CDR1 LGHNA, CDR2 YSLEER. The length of the CDR3 is 14 residues. The CDR3 DNA follows: TGCGCCAGCAGCCAAGGGCTCGAGGCAGATGGCTACACCTTC. Its protein product is CASSQGLEADGYTF.

About this clone: One end of the junction does not line up with germline, which may come from a read error. The V gene is TRBV7-9, the J gene TRBJ1-3; 8 nucleotides match TRBD1. Per the germline V gene, CDR1 is SEHNR and CDR2 is FQNEAQ (reference sequence). The CDR3 spans 16 residues. The CDR3, as DNA: TGTTCCAGCAGCCTTGGACAGGGCTTATCTGGAAACACCATATATTTT. It yields the protein CSSSLGQGLSGNTIYF.

The CDR3: CASSLGTGSTEAFF. In DNA, the CDR3 is TGTGCCAGCAGCTTAGGGACAGGGTCCACTGAAGCTTTCTTT. The genes are TRBV11-2 and TRBJ1-1; 8 nucleotides match TRBD1. The CDR3 runs to 14 residues. Germline-derived CDR1 and CDR2 are SGHAT and FQNNGV. The J segment lost 4 bases and the V segment lost 1 base, leaving 2 bases of the junction unmatched. Together with reference TRBV11-2 and TRBJ1-1, the CDR3 gives the full variable domain: EAGVAQSPRYKIIEKRQSVAFWCNPISGHATLYWYQQILGQGPKLLIQFQNNGVVDDSQLPKDRFSAERLKGVDSTLKIQPAKLEDSAVYLCASSLGTGSTEAFFGQGTRLTVV.

The V and J genes are TRBV14 and TRBJ2-1; 8 positions agree with TRBD1. V lost 0 bases to trimming and J lost 10 bases; unmatched junction nucleotides: 17. Germline loops: CDR1 SGHDN, CDR2 FVKESK. This CDR3 contains 18 residues. This CDR3 reads CASSQEVLDRVVRGEQFF. DNA for the CDR3: TGTGCCAGCAGCCAAGAGGTGTTGGACAGGGTTGTTCGGGGCGAGCAGTTCTTC.

This chain connects TRBV9 to TRBJ1-5; tentative D call: TRBD1 (6 bases). This CDR3 region has 15 residues. Germline loops: CDR1 SGDLS, CDR2 YYNGEE. V was cut by 0 bases and J by 3 bases, with 10 bases left in between. CDR3 residues: CASSVEGHINQPQHF. As DNA, the CDR3 is TGTGCCAGCAGCGTAGAGGGACATATCAATCAGCCCCAGCATTTT.

This rearrangement joins TRBV5-1 to TRBJ2-5; 10 bases line up with TRBD2. V shed 3 bases and J 5 bases; nucleotides not matched to a gene: 7. Germline V gives CDR1 SGHRS, CDR2 YFSETQ. The CDR3 is 15 amino acids. The DNA of the CDR3 is TGCGCCAGCAGCTCTGGACTAGCGGCTTGGGAGACCCAGTACTTC. This encodes CASSSGLAAWETQYF.

The chain couples TRBV4-3 to TRBJ1-1; D remains ambiguous. The germline V gene has CDR1 LGHNA and CDR2 YSLEER. CDR3 length: 15 amino acids. Trimming removed 4 bases at V and 2 bases at J, with 14 bases between. Written as DNA, the CDR3 is TGCGCCAGCAGCCCCGAACCACAGAGCAACACTGAAGCTTTCTTT. Translating gives CASSPEPQSNTEAFF.

This rearrangement joins TRBV9 to TRBJ2-3, with TRBD2 as a possible D gene (6 bases). CDR1 is SGDLS, CDR2 YYNGEE, per germline. Trimming pared 4 bases from V and 6 bases from J, leaving 18 bases between. This CDR3 has 15 residues. The CDR3 sequence is CASSSLGGLGDTQYF. CDR3 nucleotide sequence: TGTGCCAGCAGCTCCTTGGGGGGACTGGGGGATACGCAGTATTTT. Full variable domain (remainder filled in from reference TRBV9 and TRBJ2-3): DSGVTQTPKHLITATGQRVTLRCSPRSGDLSVYWYQQSLDQGLQFLIQYYNGEERAKGNILERFSAQQFPDLHSELNLSSLELGDSALYFCASSSLGGLGDTQYFGPGTRLTVL.

DNA of the CDR3: TGTGCCAGCAGTGAATCCGGGAAGCGGGACAATCAGCCCCAGCATTTT. Translating gives CASSESGKRDNQPQHF. The V and J genes are TRBV25-1 and TRBJ1-5; D gene unclear. The CDR3 is 16 amino acids. The germline V gene encodes CDR1 MGHDK and CDR2 SYGVNS. V was cut by 1 base and J by 3 bases, with 13 bases left in between.

This chain uses TRBV5-1 with TRBJ2-1; 8 bases line up with TRBD2. The CDR3 contains 24 residues. The germline gives CDR1 SGHRS, CDR2 YFSETQ. V shed 0 bases and J 0 bases; nucleotides not matched to a gene: 26. The DNA for the CDR3 is TGCGCCAGCAGCTTGGGGCCACTAGCGGTAACCCGTTTGGGCCTCCCGTACTCCTACAATGAGCAGTTCTTC. This codes for CASSLGPLAVTRLGLPYSYNEQFF.

The V call is TRBV25-1, the J call TRBJ2-3, with D possibly matching TRBD2 (5 bases). The CDR3 sequence is 15 residues long. The V gene lost 6 bases and the J gene lost 1 base, with 14 bases spanning the gap. Germline assignment: CDR1 MGHDK and CDR2 SYGVNS. The CDR3 is CASRSRVWGTDTQYF. CDR3 nucleotide sequence: TGTGCCAGCAGGTCGCGGGTTTGGGGCACAGATACGCAGTATTTT.

CDR3 amino acids: CASSPDSSYEQYF. The CDR3 DNA reads TGTGCCAGCAGCCCGGACAGCTCCTACGAGCAGTACTTC. The chain uses TRBV7-9 and TRBJ2-7, with a weak D call TRBD1 (6 bases). V lost 5 bases to trimming and J lost 0 bases, with 8 bases between them. The CDR3 extends over 13 amino acids. The germline CDR1 and CDR2 sequences are SEHNR and FQNEAQ (reference sequence).

The V call is TRBV11-2, the J call TRBJ2-1; the match to TRBD1 covers 8 bases. V was clipped by 5 bases and J by 6 bases; unmatched bases: 12. Germline V CDR1 and CDR2: SGHAT, FQNNGV. CDR3 length equals 16 residues. In nucleotides, the CDR3 is TGTGCCAGCAGCCCCCAAACCGGGACAGGTCTCAATGAGCAGTTCTTC. Translating gives CASSPQTGTGLNEQFF.

The count of this clone is one. V usage is TRBV9 and J usage is TRBJ2-2; D might be TRBD2 (5 bases). Trimming left V 2 bases short and J 3 bases short, with 11 bases between. CDR3 size: 15 residues. Per germline, CDR1 SGDLS and CDR2 YYNGEE. Here the CDR3 reads CASSVSLGDTGELFF. CDR3 sequence (DNA): TGTGCCAGCAGCGTTTCCCTCGGGGACACCGGGGAGCTGTTTTTT.

This chain links TRBV27 with TRBJ1-5; 9 positions agree with TRBD1. Germline CDR1 and CDR2: MNHEY and SMNVEV (reference sequence). After removal of 5 bases from V and 0 bases from J, the junction contained 14 bases not matched to a gene. The CDR3 is made up of 19 amino acids. The CDR3 is CASSPGWVRDRASNQPQHF. The CDR3 DNA reads TGTGCCAGCAGTCCGGGTTGGGTGCGGGACAGGGCTAGCAATCAGCCCCAGCATTTT.

The chain recombines TRBV15 with TRBJ2-1, with 8 bases lining up with TRBD2. The CDR3 totals 16 residues. V lost 2 bases, J lost 6 bases, and 9 bases stayed unmatched. Per the germline V gene, CDR1 is LNHNV and CDR2 is YYDKDF (reference sequence). The CDR3 DNA reads as TGTGCCACCAGCAGAAATCAAGCGGGAGCTAGCAATGAGCAGTTCTTC. It is translated as CATSRNQAGASNEQFF.